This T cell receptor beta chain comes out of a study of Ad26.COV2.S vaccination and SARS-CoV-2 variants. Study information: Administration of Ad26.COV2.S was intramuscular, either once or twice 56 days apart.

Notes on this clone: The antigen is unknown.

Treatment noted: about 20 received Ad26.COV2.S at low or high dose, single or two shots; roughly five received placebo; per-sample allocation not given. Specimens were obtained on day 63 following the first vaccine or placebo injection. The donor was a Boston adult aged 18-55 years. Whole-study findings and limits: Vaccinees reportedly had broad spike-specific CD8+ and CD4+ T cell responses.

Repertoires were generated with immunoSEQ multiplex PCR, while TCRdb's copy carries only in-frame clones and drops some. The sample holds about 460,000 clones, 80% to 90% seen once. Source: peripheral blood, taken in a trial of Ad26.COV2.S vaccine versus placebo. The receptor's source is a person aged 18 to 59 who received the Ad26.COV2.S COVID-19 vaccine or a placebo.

Written as DNA, the CDR3 is TGTGCCAGCAGTTACTCGCCGGGACAGGGAGACGAGCAGTACTTC. Its protein is CASSYSPGQGDEQYF. The V gene is TRBV6-5, the J gene TRBJ2-7, with TRBD1 matching over 9 bases. Germline V gives CDR1 MNHEY, CDR2 SVGAGI. V dropped 0 bases and J dropped 5; count of bases not matched to a gene: 5. The CDR3 loop spans 15 amino acids.